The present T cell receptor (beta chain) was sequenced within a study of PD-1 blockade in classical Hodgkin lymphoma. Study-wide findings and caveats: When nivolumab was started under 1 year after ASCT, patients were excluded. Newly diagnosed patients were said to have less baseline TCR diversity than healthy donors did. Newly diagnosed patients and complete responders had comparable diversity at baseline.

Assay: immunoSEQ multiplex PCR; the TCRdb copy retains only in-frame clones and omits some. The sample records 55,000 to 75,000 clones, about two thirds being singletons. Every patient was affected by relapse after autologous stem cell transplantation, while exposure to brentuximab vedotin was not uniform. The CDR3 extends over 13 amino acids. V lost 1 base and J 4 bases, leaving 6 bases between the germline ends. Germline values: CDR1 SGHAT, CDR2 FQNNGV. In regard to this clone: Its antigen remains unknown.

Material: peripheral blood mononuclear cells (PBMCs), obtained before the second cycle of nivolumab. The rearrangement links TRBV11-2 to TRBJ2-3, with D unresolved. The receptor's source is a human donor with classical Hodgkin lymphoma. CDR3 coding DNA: TGTGCCAGCAGCTTAGTGAGTCCAGATACGCAGTATTTT. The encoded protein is CASSLVSPDTQYF. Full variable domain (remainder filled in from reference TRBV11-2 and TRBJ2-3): EAGVAQSPRYKIIEKRQSVAFWCNPISGHATLYWYQQILGQGPKLLIQFQNNGVVDDSQLPKDRFSAERLKGVDSTLKIQPAKLEDSAVYLCASSLVSPDTQYFGPGTRLTVL.